The T cell receptor beta chain under discussion was sequenced for a study of blood T cell repertoires in COVID-19 (TCRdb year 2020). Background on the whole study: Samples from collaborators originated in the United States, Italy and Spain and spanned both the acute and convalescent phases of COVID-19. Deeply sampled blood TCRbeta repertoires from subjects exposed to, actively infected with, or recovered from COVID-19 were included in the dataset. The material from the prospective study consisted of cDNA or gDNA derived from T cells, B-cell-depleted T cells, or PBMCs. Where available, HLA class I and class II types were taken from metadata supplied by the sample provider and were not determined by assay-based typing. The repertoires were released in a freely available public database intended as a resource for research on the immune response to SARS-CoV-2. The samples were drawn from the first 160 participants of the ongoing ImmuneRACE study and from 1,254 subjects provided by 6 global collaborators. Nearly every sample came with metadata listing a de-identified subject ID, COVID-19 status, age in years and sex. Beyond this particular receptor, the publication reports: The quantity of clinical and demographic metadata differed by source and by participant and was supplied without curation.

The CDR3 spans 12 residues, from the cysteine through the phenylalanine. The retained sequence is limited to the CDR3, 36 bases, with the frame set at the first base. V was cut back by 10 bases and J by 8 bases, leaving a gap of 17 bases between them. The germline V gene specifies SNHLY as CDR1 and FYNNEI as CDR2. To note about this clone: Its specific antigen is unknown. No base quality values were provided; no much bigger clone lies one nucleotide off.

Enrolling through a virtual design, the prospective study's participants ranged in age from roughly 18 to 90 years and lived across about two dozen United States geographic areas. In the prospective study, cohorts were assigned on the basis of participant-reported clinical history obtained from a screening survey and a study questionnaire. Exposed participants were defined as having been in contact with someone with a PCR-confirmed or clinician-diagnosed COVID-19 case within 2 weeks of study entry. In the prospective study, mobile phlebotomists collected whole blood, serum and a nasopharyngeal or oropharyngeal swab from each participant. Participants in the prospective study had the option to provide additional blood draws and questionnaires over an approximately 2-month period. Prospective study blood samples were shipped either frozen or at room temperature before DNA extraction. TCRbeta CDR3 regions were amplified from genomic DNA by means of the immunoSEQ Assay, a bias-controlled multiplex PCR. Per the authors' processing: The number of nucleated cells in each sample was estimated from the amplification of reference gene primers within the assay. To quantify the absolute abundance of each unique TCRbeta CDR3 rearrangement, sequence reads were collapsed and filtered. For each sample, productive Simpson clonality was calculated as the square root of Simpson's diversity index over productive rearrangements. Sourced from immuneACCESS, this table was stored by TCRdb with only in-frame sequences that have V and J called. A share of the clones is absent; for the studies checked, an unresolved V gene accounts for under half, and the remainder has no known explanation. The DNA gave D and trimming, while V, J and clone size come from that table. Here the sample has some 190,000 clones; 84% occur a single time. The ten largest clones add up to under 4% of the sample.

This receptor chain uses TRBV2 and TRBJ1-2; possibly the D gene is TRBD1, per 5 matching bases. Sequencing used PBMCs or T cells enriched from blood (not recorded which). This clonotype originated in a woman aged 25 to 45 who had been exposed to COVID-19. The nucleotide sequence is TGTGCCATCAGAGGACCCGGGGGAGGCTACACCTTC. This is translated as CAIRGPGGGYTF.